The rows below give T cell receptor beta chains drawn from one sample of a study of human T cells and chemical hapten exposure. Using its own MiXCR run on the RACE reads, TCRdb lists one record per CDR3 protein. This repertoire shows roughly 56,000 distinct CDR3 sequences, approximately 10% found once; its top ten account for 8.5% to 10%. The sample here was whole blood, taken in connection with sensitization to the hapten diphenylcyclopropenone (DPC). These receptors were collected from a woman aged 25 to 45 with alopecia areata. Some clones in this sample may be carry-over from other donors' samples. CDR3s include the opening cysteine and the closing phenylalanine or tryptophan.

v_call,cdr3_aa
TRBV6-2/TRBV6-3,CASSWSGGTPYEQYF
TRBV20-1,CSARVTQRVTDTQYF
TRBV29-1,CSVTQGDQPQHF
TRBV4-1,CASSQDRRGGAFF
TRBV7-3,CASSQTGATSGANVLTF
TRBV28,CASRPGDQPQHF
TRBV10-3,CAISESGGRSTRGYTF
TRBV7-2,CASSLGPYSGANVLTF
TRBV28,CATKTGLGNQPQHF
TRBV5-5,CASSLVESYEQYF
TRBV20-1,CSASLPAGGRRGTQYF
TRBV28,CASLPRGGPHNEQFF
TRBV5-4,CASSPAGGDVLQYF
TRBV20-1,CSARETDRQYF
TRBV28,CASSQGGSSGANVLTF
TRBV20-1,CSAESDRTTEAFF
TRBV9,CASSFGDIISTDTQYF
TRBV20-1,CSAHDRGGDTQYF
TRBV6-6,CASSWSGLRYTDTQYF
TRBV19,CASSPPGHISGNTIYF
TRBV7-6,CASSFGSDGRTPLHF
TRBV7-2,CASSRVWGAGSGNTIYF
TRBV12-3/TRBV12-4,CASSGGGSSYNSPLHF
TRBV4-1,CASSQDPGWGTNTEAFF
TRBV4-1,CASSPNRDYEQYF
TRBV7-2,CASSEQAGGLDTQYF
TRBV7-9,CASSLSEVQYEQFF
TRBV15,CATSRLDAKRQTQHF
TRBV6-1,CASSEVPVDRGRPGELFF
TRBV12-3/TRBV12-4,CASSFETSGAVQETQYF
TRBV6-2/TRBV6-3,CASSYSQALGTEAFF
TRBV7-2,CASSLKTGSGVGYTF
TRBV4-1,CASSPLSGEIRGGEQFF
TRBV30,CAWSVPGLYGYTF
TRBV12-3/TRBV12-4,CAISGAGESRSFF
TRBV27,CATIGTAGNTEAFF
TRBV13,CASSLVGQVFSGANVLTF
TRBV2,CASSGLAGAGDTQYF
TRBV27,CASKPGQSGTEAFF
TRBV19,CASSRGERVYSGANVLTF
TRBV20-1,CSASGTGVTEAFF
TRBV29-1,CSVLKGFSNQPQHF
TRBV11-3,CASSSHLTGDEAFF
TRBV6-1,CASSESLVVGETQYF
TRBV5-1,CASSSPGVATEAFF
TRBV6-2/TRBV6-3,CASSAYNEQYF
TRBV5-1,CASSFRGGNQPQHF
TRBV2,CASSEEVVGTNEKLFF
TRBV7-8,CASSFGTADEKLFF
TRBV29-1,CSVDEGLDGYTF
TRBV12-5,CASGNSGSSTDTQYF
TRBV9,CASSPRERMYQETQYF
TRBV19,CASSIDGTTRLTYEQYF
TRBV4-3,CASSHGGTGTDTQYF
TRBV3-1,CASSQDARNTEAFF
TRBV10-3,CAISDRDTGELFF
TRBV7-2,CASSGGRWQETQYF